The entry that follows covers one TCR beta chain sequence. As yet, its antigen is unknown. Trimming cost V 3 bases and J 5 bases; bases outside gene matches: 1. The CDR3 has 13 amino acids. CDR1 SGHVS and CDR2 FQNEAQ come from the germline V gene. The data were taken from a study of OX40 agonist ivuxolimab in advanced cancers. Study-level background: Patients assigned to dose escalation were diagnosed with hepatocellular carcinoma, melanoma, renal cell or head and neck cancer. Averaging 60 years in age, with a range of about 20 to 90, the cohort was approximately 83% male. Study-wide results and caveats: Expanded peripheral T-cell antigen specificity went undetermined.

Here immunoSEQ multiplex PCR was the method, and the copy in TCRdb shows in-frame clones only, minus some. Of about 43,000 clones listed, 80% are singletons. Patients had blood sampled at baseline and again on cycle 4 day 1 and cycle 7 day 1. This TCR was sampled from an adult with an advanced solid tumor such as melanoma, head and neck, liver or kidney cancer. The input for sequencing was CD4+ or CD8+ T cells sorted from blood, taken in a trial of the OX40 agonist ivuxolimab. The rearrangement links TRBV7-8 to TRBJ2-1; 7 bases agree with TRBD2. CDR3 DNA sequence: TGTGCCAGCAGCTTCCGGGGGGACAATGAGCAGTTCTTC. Residues: CASSFRGDNEQFF.